Listed below are T cell receptor beta chains from one sample, sequenced in a study of early T cells in non-severe SARS-CoV-2 infection. TCRdb independently ran MiXCR on the 5' RACE reads; one entry per CDR3 protein. The table shows 23,000 or so distinct CDR3 sequences, with nearly 5.5% occurring only once. Material: whole blood. All receptors derive from an adult who was a healthcare worker with PCR-confirmed SARS-CoV-2 infection or an uninfected control (not recorded which). Both conserved end residues are part of each CDR3. A D gene is named only where the DNA matches it firmly. A clone size is listed for some rows: how often the clone was seen (once, few, many), or a class if it is expanded.

v_call	clone_size	j_call	d_call	cdr3_aa	cdr3_nt
TRBV20-1	.	TRBJ2-7	.	CSGLEGAGEQYF	TGCAGTGGGTTGGAGGGGGCGGGCGAGCAGTACTTC
TRBV7-6	many	TRBJ2-7	.	CASSLERGFSYEQYF	TGTGCCAGCAGCTTAGAGAGGGGGTTCTCCTACGAGCAGTACTTC
TRBV18	.	TRBJ1-6	TRBD1	CASSQQGYYNSPLHF	TGTGCCAGCTCACAACAGGGGTACTATAATTCACCCCTCCACTTT
TRBV7-2	many	TRBJ2-7	.	CASSLGRSAYEQYF	TGTGCCAGCAGCTTAGGCAGGTCCGCCTACGAGCAGTACTTC
TRBV20-1	many	TRBJ2-1	.	CSALAPKGGVYNEQFF	TGCAGTGCTCTCGCCCCAAAAGGGGGGGTTTACAATGAGCAGTTCTTC
TRBV20-1	many	TRBJ2-1	TRBD2	CSARTGGSYNEQFF	TGCAGTGCTAGAACGGGGGGTTCCTACAATGAGCAGTTCTTC
TRBV6-2/TRBV6-3	.	TRBJ1-1	TRBD1	CASRRGQGTKGTEAFF	TGTGCCAGCAGACGAGGACAGGGGACCAAGGGGACTGAAGCTTTCTTT
TRBV19	few	TRBJ2-5	.	CASSQVGETQYF	TGTGCCAGTAGCCAGGTTGGAGAGACCCAGTACTTC
TRBV7-2	few	TRBJ2-1	TRBD2	CASNKLAGTINEQFF	TGTGCCAGCAACAAACTAGCGGGGACCATCAATGAGCAGTTCTTC
TRBV12-3/TRBV12-4	many	TRBJ2-1	.	CASSQEGEQFF	TGTGCCAGCAGCCAAGAGGGCGAGCAGTTCTTC
TRBV2	many	TRBJ1-1	TRBD1	CASSPTGGLTEAFF	TGTGCCAGCAGTCCCACAGGGGGCCTCACTGAAGCTTTCTTT
TRBV7-6	many	TRBJ2-1	TRBD2	CASSFRGTSNNEQFF	TGTGCCAGCAGCTTCAGGGGGACTAGCAACAATGAGCAGTTCTTC
TRBV20-1	few	TRBJ2-3	TRBD2	CSAILAGVVNTQYF	TGCAGTGCAATTCTAGCGGGAGTTGTTAATACGCAGTATTTT
TRBV29-1	many	TRBJ2-4	TRBD1	CSVTGQGFLNIQYF	TGCAGCGTGACGGGACAGGGATTTTTGAACATTCAGTACTTC
TRBV27	.	TRBJ2-7	TRBD2	CASSSPGTSGRASLEQYF	TGTGCCAGCAGTTCCCCCGGGACTAGCGGGAGGGCCTCCCTCGAGCAGTACTTC
TRBV12-3/TRBV12-4	many	TRBJ1-1	.	CASSRDSYRGPMNTEAFF	TGTGCCAGCAGTCGCGATTCGTACAGAGGACCGATGAACACTGAAGCTTTCTTT
TRBV20-1	medium-sized	TRBJ2-1	TRBD2	CSARATSGRDEQFF	TGCAGTGCTAGAGCTACTAGCGGGAGGGACGAGCAGTTCTTC
TRBV25-1	.	TRBJ2-5	TRBD2	CASSETSGRAWETQYF	TGTGCCAGCAGTGAAACTAGCGGGAGGGCCTGGGAGACCCAGTACTTC
TRBV4-3	many	TRBJ2-1	TRBD1	CASSQELGTGYNEQFF	TGCGCCAGCAGCCAAGAGCTCGGGACAGGGTACAATGAGCAGTTCTTC
TRBV4-3	few	TRBJ2-3	TRBD2	CASSQSPQAGGADTQYF	TGCGCCAGCAGCCAGAGTCCGCAAGCGGGAGGGGCAGATACGCAGTATTTT
TRBV7-8	few	TRBJ2-2	TRBD1	CASSTGQGAGGELFF	TGTGCCAGCAGCACAGGACAGGGGGCTGGCGGGGAGCTGTTTTTT
TRBV10-3	many	TRBJ2-1	TRBD2	CAISEGTSNEQFF	TGTGCCATCAGTGAGGGGACTAGCAATGAGCAGTTCTTC
TRBV6-5	many	TRBJ2-1	.	CASKLDFYNEQFF	TGTGCCAGCAAGCTAGATTTCTACAATGAGCAGTTCTTC
TRBV7-2	many	TRBJ2-3	.	CASSFGGGTGQDTQYF	TGTGCCAGCAGCTTTGGCGGGGGGACAGGTCAAGATACGCAGTATTTT
TRBV5-1	.	TRBJ2-1	.	CASSLGGASYNEQFF	TGCGCCAGCAGCTTGGGCGGGGCCTCCTACAATGAGCAGTTCTTC
TRBV7-2	.	TRBJ2-3	TRBD2	CASSELAGLTDTQYF	TGTGCCAGCAGCGAACTAGCGGGACTCACAGATACGCAGTATTTT
TRBV4-3	many	TRBJ1-1	.	CASSFVRGQNTEAFF	TGCGCCAGCAGCTTCGTGAGGGGCCAAAACACTGAAGCTTTCTTT
TRBV4-3	many	TRBJ1-2	.	CASSQEGRGMDGYTF	TGCGCCAGCAGCCAAGAAGGCCGGGGGATGGATGGCTACACCTTC
TRBV6-2/TRBV6-3	few	TRBJ1-1	TRBD1	CASSYVARGNPEAFF	TGTGCCAGCAGTTACGTCGCCAGGGGGAATCCTGAAGCTTTCTTT
TRBV6-5	many	TRBJ2-7	.	CASRRDGATYEQYF	TGTGCCAGCAGACGGGACGGAGCCACCTACGAGCAGTACTTC
TRBV20-1	many	TRBJ2-1	.	CSAIKTAYNEQFF	TGCAGTGCTATCAAGACCGCCTACAATGAGCAGTTCTTC
TRBV4-3	many	TRBJ2-2	.	CASSQVSGGAGELFF	TGCGCCAGCAGCCAAGTCTCAGGAGGGGCCGGGGAGCTGTTTTTT
TRBV6-1	.	TRBJ1-4	TRBD1	CASSDRGSIEKLFF	TGTGCCAGCAGCGACAGGGGGAGCATTGAAAAACTGTTTTTT
TRBV11-2	many	TRBJ1-1	.	CASSLVDRSEVFF	TGTGCCAGCAGCTTAGTCGATCGGAGTGAAGTTTTCTTT
TRBV11-3	many	TRBJ2-1	.	CASSLNNNEQFF	TGTGCCAGCAGCTTAAATAACAATGAGCAGTTCTTC
TRBV5-4	few	TRBJ1-2	.	CASSLAGYGYTF	TGTGCCAGCAGCTTGGCGGGGTATGGCTACACCTTC
TRBV29-1	many	TRBJ2-5	.	CSVGLVDITRETQYF	TGCAGCGTTGGATTAGTGGACATCACACGTGAGACCCAGTACTTC
TRBV20-1	many	TRBJ2-6	.	CSARVGRSGANVLTF	TGCAGTGCTAGAGTAGGCCGATCTGGGGCCAACGTCCTGACTTTC
TRBV2	few	TRBJ2-1	TRBD2	CASRRRGAYNEQFF	TGTGCCAGCAGGCGACGGGGGGCCTACAATGAGCAGTTCTTC
TRBV7-6	many	TRBJ2-5	TRBD1	CASIQTGGQETQYF	TGTGCCAGCATACAGACAGGGGGTCAAGAGACCCAGTACTTC
TRBV2	few	TRBJ2-5	TRBD1	CAGSEQGKEETQYF	TGTGCCGGCAGTGAACAGGGGAAGGAGGAGACCCAGTACTTC
TRBV4-2	many	TRBJ1-4	.	CASSQDPDSRNEKLFF	TGTGCCAGCAGCCAAGATCCGGACAGCCGGAATGAAAAACTGTTTTTT
TRBV7-2	many	TRBJ1-6	.	CASTQTASYNSPLHF	TGTGCCAGCACCCAGACAGCCTCCTATAATTCACCCCTCCACTTT
TRBV5-1	.	TRBJ1-4	.	CASSLAYGVREGEKLFF	TGCGCCAGCAGCTTGGCCTACGGAGTCAGGGAAGGCGAAAAACTGTTTTTT